Following are 3 T cell receptor beta chains from one sample sequenced in a study of blood T cell repertoires in COVID-19. Assay used: immunoSEQ multiplex PCR; TCRdb lists only in-frame clones, some missing. The table lists roughly 240,000 clones, around 90% of them singletons. Sequenced input: PBMCs or T cells enriched from blood (not recorded which). These receptors all come from a man aged 50-60 years who had been exposed to COVID-19.

The V call is TRBV28, the J call TRBJ2-5, with TRBD2 as a possible D gene (5 bases). Looked up from germline, CDR1 is MDHEN and CDR2 is SYDVKM. V was clipped by 6 bases and J by 5 bases, with 19 bases between them. The CDR3 spans 15 residues. The CDR3 is CASRNSDLPNETQYF. As DNA, the CDR3 is TGTGCCAGCAGAAATTCGGACTTACCCAATGAGACCCAGTACTTC.

This chain connects TRBV19 to TRBJ2-1; the D is unclear. Trimming shortened V by 3 bases and J by 0 bases, and 12 bases separated the two germline ends. The CDR3 sequence is 16 residues long. Germline values: CDR1 LNHDA, CDR2 SQIVND (reference sequence). The CDR3 nucleotides are TGTGCCAGTAGTATTCGAGCGTATAGCTCCTACAATGAGCAGTTCTTC. It codes for CASSIRAYSSYNEQFF.

The chain couples TRBV7-2 to TRBJ2-1; TRBD2 matches 14 bases. The CDR3 consists of 15 residues. The V gene's germline CDR1 is SGHTA and CDR2 FQGNSA. The V segment lost 4 bases and the J segment 12 bases; nucleotides outside the gene matches: 8. CDR3 in amino acids: CASSSGLAGGRGQFF. CDR3 DNA sequence: TGTGCCAGCAGCTCAGGACTAGCGGGAGGACGGGGGCAGTTCTTC.